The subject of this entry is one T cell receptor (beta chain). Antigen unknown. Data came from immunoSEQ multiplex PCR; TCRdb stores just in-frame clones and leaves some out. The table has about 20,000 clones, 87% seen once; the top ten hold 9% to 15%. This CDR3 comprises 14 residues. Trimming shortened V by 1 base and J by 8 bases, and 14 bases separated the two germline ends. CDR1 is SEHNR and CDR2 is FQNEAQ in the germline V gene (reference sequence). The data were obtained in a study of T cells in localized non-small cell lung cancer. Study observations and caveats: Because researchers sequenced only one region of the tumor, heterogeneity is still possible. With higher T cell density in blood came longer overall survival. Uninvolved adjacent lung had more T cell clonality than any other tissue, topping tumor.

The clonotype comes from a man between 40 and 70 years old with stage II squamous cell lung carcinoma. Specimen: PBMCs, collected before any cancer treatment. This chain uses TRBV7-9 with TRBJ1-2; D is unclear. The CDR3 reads CASSLGRPINGYTF. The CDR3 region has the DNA TGTGCCAGCAGCTTAGGCAGACCAATAAACGGCTACACCTTC.